This T cell receptor (beta chain) comes out of a study of blood T cell repertoires in COVID-19. The protocol was immunoSEQ multiplex PCR, while the TCRdb copy is restricted to in-frame clones and leaves out a portion. This table has some 45,000 clones, 83% appearing once. Between the trimmed V and J ends, which lost 3 bases and 7 bases, there was a span of 10 bases. Germline V CDR1 and CDR2: MDHEN, SYDVKM. The CDR3 loop spans 12 amino acids. The chain couples TRBV28 to TRBJ2-7; D is undetermined. The sample comprised peripheral blood. The clonotype was recovered from a man older than 75 in a cohort sampled during active COVID-19. CDR3 residues: CASSLRVGEQYF. CDR3 sequence (DNA): TGTGCCAGCAGTTTGCGAGTTGGTGAGCAGTACTTC.